The text below deals with one T cell receptor (beta chain). The data originate from a study of blood T cell repertoires in COVID-19. Study in general: Some COVID-19 samples were acute and others convalescent; all came from the United States, Italy and Spain. T cells, B-cell-depleted T cells, or PBMCs provided the cDNA or gDNA that served as material.

Patients at the Seattle site were enrolled during active infection and followed longitudinally. Original handling: How many nucleated cells were present was estimated from reference gene primer amplification. The protocol was immunoSEQ multiplex PCR, while the TCRdb copy is restricted to in-frame clones and leaves out a portion. V, J and clone size were drawn from that table, and D and trimming were deduced from the DNA. This sample has approximately 390,000 clones, with over 75% found just once. Germline V gene sequence: CDR1 LNHDA, CDR2 SQIVND (reference sequence). The CDR3 consists of 15 residues. With V trimmed by 3 bases and J by 2 bases, 1 base remained unmatched.

The genes are TRBV19 and TRBJ2-1; 10 bases agree with TRBD1. The material sequenced was peripheral blood. The sequence was collected from a woman aged 55-70 years with COVID-19, enrolled during active disease. The CDR3 sequence is CASSMTGGPYNEQFF. Written as DNA, the CDR3 is TGTGCCAGTAGTATGACAGGGGGCCCCTACAATGAGCAGTTCTTC.